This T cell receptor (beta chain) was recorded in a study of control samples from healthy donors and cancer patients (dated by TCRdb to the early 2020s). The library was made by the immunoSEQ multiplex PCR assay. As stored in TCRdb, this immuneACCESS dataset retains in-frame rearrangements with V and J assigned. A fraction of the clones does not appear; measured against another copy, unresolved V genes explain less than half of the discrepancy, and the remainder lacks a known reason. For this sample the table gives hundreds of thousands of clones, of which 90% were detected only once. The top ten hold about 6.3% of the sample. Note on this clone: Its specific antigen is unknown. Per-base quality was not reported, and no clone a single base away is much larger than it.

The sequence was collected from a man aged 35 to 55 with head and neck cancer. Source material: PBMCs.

CDR3 sequence: CAWSPSAVDYGYTF. The base sequence is TGTGCCTGGAGTCCCTCGGCAGTTGACTATGGCTACACCTTC. The chain links TRBV30 with TRBJ1-2; no D gene call is confident. V loses 2 bases of germline sequence and J loses 3 bases, and the interval between the two ends is 13 bases. For CDR1 and CDR2, the germline V gene (reference sequence) lists GTSNPN and SVGIG. The CDR3 runs 14 residues from the cysteine to the phenylalanine. Only the CDR3 DNA is retained, 42 bases long and in frame from the first base.